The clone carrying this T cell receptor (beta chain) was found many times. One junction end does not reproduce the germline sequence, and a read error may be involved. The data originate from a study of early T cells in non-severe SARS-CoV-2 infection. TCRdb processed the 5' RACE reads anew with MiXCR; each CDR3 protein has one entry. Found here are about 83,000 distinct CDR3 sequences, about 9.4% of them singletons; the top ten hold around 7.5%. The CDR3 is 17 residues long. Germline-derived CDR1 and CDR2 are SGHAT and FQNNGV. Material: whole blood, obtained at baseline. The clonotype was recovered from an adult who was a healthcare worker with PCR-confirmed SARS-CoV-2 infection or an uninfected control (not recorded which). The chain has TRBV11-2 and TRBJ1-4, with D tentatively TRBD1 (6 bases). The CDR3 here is CASSSLGTQAGNEKLFF. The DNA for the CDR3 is TGTGCCAGCAGCAGCTTAGGGACACAGGCCGGAAATGAAAAACTTTTTTTT.